The text below deals with one T cell receptor beta chain. Its antigen is not known. This entry is derived from a study of T-cell reconstitution after alpha-beta-depleted transplantation in children. Whole-study findings and limits: It was newly produced T cells that mostly accounted for T-cell counts and diversity one year after transplant.

Trimming at V came to 5 bases and at J to 0 bases, leaving 9 bases not matched to a gene. This CDR3 is 16 amino acids long. Germline V gives CDR1 SEHNR, CDR2 FQNEAQ (reference sequence). Unique molecular identifiers featured in how the TCRbeta library was prepared. TCRdb called the PCR reads again in MiXCR, with one record for every CDR3 protein. The sample has approximately 290,000 distinct CDR3 sequences, under 14% seen once. The specimen comprised peripheral blood, sampled 180 days after TCRalphabeta/CD19-depleted stem cell transplant. This clonotype originated in a male patient aged 2 to 9 who had a stem cell transplant for chronic granulomatous disease, so the T cells may come from the graft donor. The V gene is TRBV7-9, the J gene TRBJ2-7; TRBD1 aligns across 8 bases. As DNA, the CDR3 is TGTGCCAGCAGCCTAGAACCAGGACAGGGCTCCTACGAGCAGTACTTC. Its translation is CASSLEPGQGSYEQYF. The whole variable domain, remainder taken from reference TRBV7-9 and TRBJ2-7, is DTGVSQNPRHKITKRGQNVTFRCDPISEHNRLYWYRQTLGQGPEFLTYFQNEAQLEKSRLLSDRFSAERPKGSFSTLEIQRTEQGDSAMYLCASSLEPGQGSYEQYFGPGTRLTVT.